The 18 T cell receptor beta chains reported below all come from one sample, sequenced in a study of cytomegalovirus exposure and HLA in healthy donors. The PCR made use of 60 Vbeta and 13 Jbeta primers. Sequencing was performed with immunoSEQ multiplex PCR; in TCRdb, only in-frame clones are kept and a portion is missing. The sample holds 150,000 to 200,000 clones, around four fifths seen once. The specimen was PBMCs. The receptor source for this set is a man aged 40-50 years in good health and CMV-seropositive.

This sequence joins TRBV5-1 and TRBJ2-7; TRBD1 aligns across 7 bases. The V gene's germline CDR1 is SGHRS and CDR2 YFSETQ. This CDR3 comprises 14 residues. Trimming at V came to 4 bases and at J to 7 bases, leaving 11 bases not matched to a gene. CDR3 region: CASSRTGTADEQYF. The DNA of the CDR3 is TGCGCCAGCAGCCGGACCGGGACAGCCGATGAGCAGTACTTC.

The chain combines TRBV6-5 with TRBJ1-5; perhaps TRBD1 as D (6 bases). CDR3 length: 16 residues. CDR1 and CDR2 from the germline V gene are MNHEY and SVGAGI. Trimming took 4 bases from V and 2 from J, leaving 15 bases between them. This CDR3 is CASSSWGGPGNQPQHF. In DNA form, the CDR3 reads TGTGCCAGCAGTTCCTGGGGGGGGCCCGGCAATCAGCCCCAGCATTTT.

This clone was detected only once. The V gene is TRBV5-1, the J gene TRBJ1-1; D unresolved. V shed 0 bases and J shed 0 bases, with 12 bases lying between them. From germline, CDR1 is SGHRS and CDR2 YFSETQ. This CDR3 comprises 16 residues. DNA for the CDR3: TGCGCCAGCAGCTTGGCCGGGGTTCTAATGAACACTGAAGCTTTCTTT. Translation: CASSLAGVLMNTEAFF.

The chain's CDR3 is CASSYSWERMNTEAFF. In DNA, the CDR3 is TGTGCCAGCAGTTACTCTTGGGAGAGAATGAACACTGAAGCTTTCTTT. This rearrangement joins TRBV6-5 to TRBJ1-1; D not certain. The V end was cut by 0 bases, the J end by 0 bases, with 11 bases between. This CDR3 is 16 amino acids long. CDR1 MNHEY and CDR2 SVGAGI come from the germline V gene.

V is TRBV7-7 and J is TRBJ2-5, with a tentative D call TRBD2 (6 bases). Germline V gives CDR1 SSHAT, CDR2 FNYEAQ (reference sequence). The length of the CDR3 is 13 residues. The V end was cut by 2 bases, the J end by 6 bases, with 10 bases between. The CDR3 region has the DNA TGTGCCAGCAGCTTACGCGGAGGGAAGACCCAGTACTTC. Protein product: CASSLRGGKTQYF.

In this sample, this clone turned up a few times. This chain links TRBV5-1 with TRBJ2-1; TRBD1 matches 7 bases. CDR3 length: 14 amino acids. V gave up 5 bases and J gave up 8 bases; unmatched junction bases: 10. Germline CDR1 SGHRS, CDR2 YFSETQ. CDR3 loop: CASSTTGTVDEQFF. For the CDR3, the DNA is TGCGCCAGCAGTACTACAGGGACAGTCGATGAGCAGTTCTTC.

The chain carries TRBV18 and TRBJ2-1; 15 bases align to TRBD2. Germline-derived CDR1 and CDR2 are KGHSH and LQKENI. J was trimmed by 9 bases and V by 3 bases; bases with no gene match: 0. The CDR3 spans 14 residues. The CDR3 loop reads CASSPGLAGGEQFF. Here the CDR3 DNA reads TGTGCCAGCTCACCGGGACTAGCGGGAGGTGAGCAGTTCTTC. Full variable domain (outside the CDR3, taken from reference TRBV18 and TRBJ2-1): NAGVMQNPRHLVRRRGQEARLRCSPMKGHSHVYWYRQLPEEGLKFMVYLQKENIIDESGMPKERFSAEFPKEGPSILRIQQVVRGDSAAYFCASSPGLAGGEQFFGPGTRLTVL.

This rearrangement joins TRBV7-9 to TRBJ2-5; the D gene is possibly TRBD2 (5 bases). This CDR3 comprises 13 residues. The germline gives CDR1 SEHNR, CDR2 FQNEAQ (reference sequence). Trimming stripped 7 bases from V and 2 bases from J, with 11 bases between. The DNA of the CDR3 is TGTGCCAGCATCCCAACGGGGCAAGAGACCCAGTACTTC. Translation: CASIPTGQETQYF. The variable domain in full, with the rest retrieved from reference TRBV7-9 and TRBJ2-5, is DTGVSQNPRHKITKRGQNVTFRCDPISEHNRLYWYRQTLGQGPEFLTYFQNEAQLEKSRLLSDRFSAERPKGSFSTLEIQRTEQGDSAMYLCASIPTGQETQYFGPGTRLLVL.

This chain uses TRBV5-1 with TRBJ1-6, with 8 bases that match TRBD1. Germline loops: CDR1 SGHRS, CDR2 YFSETQ. CDR3 length: 15 residues. J gave up 15 bases and V 0 bases, and 11 bases lay outside the gene matches. Written as DNA, the CDR3 is TGCGCCAGCAGCTTGGCCGCGGACAGGGATATTTACCTCCACTTT. It yields the protein CASSLAADRDIYLHF.

The chain couples TRBV20-1 to TRBJ1-2; possible D gene TRBD1, 6 bases. V lost 4 bases, J lost 11 bases, and 14 bases lay in between. This CDR3 has 11 amino acids. CDR1 and CDR2 from the germline V gene are DFQATT and SNEGSKA (reference sequence). The CDR3 sequence: CSAIQQGGYTF. The DNA for the CDR3 is TGCAGTGCTATTCAACAGGGCGGGTACACCTTC.

The chain joins TRBV7-9 to TRBJ2-3; 9 bases line up with TRBD2. This CDR3 has 15 amino acids. Germline V gives CDR1 SEHNR, CDR2 FQNEAQ (reference sequence). V gave up 4 bases and J gave up 7 bases; unmatched junction bases: 9. CDR3 sequence: CASSSVAGVEHTQYF. The DNA for the CDR3 is TGTGCCAGCAGCTCGGTAGCGGGAGTCGAGCATACGCAGTATTTT.

This clone was detected once. The genes are TRBV2 and TRBJ2-3; a weak D match, TRBD2 (6 bases). Germline-derived CDR1 and CDR2 are SNHLY and FYNNEI. Between the trimmed V and J ends, which lost 8 bases and 3 bases, there was a span of 9 bases. This CDR3 has 12 amino acids. The CDR3 loop is CASGEATDTQYF. CDR3 in DNA: TGTGCCAGCGGGGAGGCGACAGATACGCAGTATTTT.

This clone was detected only once. The CDR3, as DNA: TGTGCCATCAGCGCTGGGGCCTCTGGGGCCAACGTCCTGACTTTC. It specifies CAISAGASGANVLTF. This chain uses TRBV10-3 with TRBJ2-6; weak D call: TRBD1 (5 bases). Germline V CDR1 and CDR2: ENHRY, SYGVKD. CDR3 size: 15 residues. Trimming cost V 6 bases and J 0 bases, with 9 bases left between them.

The chain carries TRBV19 and TRBJ2-7, with 8 positions matching TRBD1. Germline V CDR1 and CDR2: LNHDA, SQIVND (reference sequence). The CDR3 runs to 13 residues. Losses at the gene ends were 7 bases for V and 5 bases for J; bases not matched to a gene: 7. In DNA, the CDR3 is TGTGCCAGTAATACCGACAGGGGAAACGAGCAGTACTTC. Its translation is CASNTDRGNEQYF.

This chain links TRBV5-1 with TRBJ2-2; no reliable D call. CDR3 length equals 12 residues. V lost 3 bases, J lost 3 bases, and 3 bases lay in between. CDR1 SGHRS and CDR2 YFSETQ come from the germline V gene. The CDR3, as DNA: TGCGCCAGCAGCTCCTACACCGGGGAGCTGTTTTTT. Encoded protein: CASSSYTGELFF.

This clone was detected only once. V gene TRBV9 combines with J gene TRBJ2-1, with 7 bases fitting TRBD1. CDR3 length: 14 residues. The V segment lost 4 bases and the J segment 2 bases; nucleotides outside the gene matches: 3. Germline lookup yields CDR1 SGDLS and CDR2 YYNGEE. CDR3 loop: CASSSRGPYNEQFF. For the CDR3, the DNA is TGTGCCAGCAGCTCAAGGGGGCCCTACAATGAGCAGTTCTTC.

The chain uses TRBV28 and TRBJ1-3; D is undetermined. CDR1 is MDHEN and CDR2 is SYDVKM in the germline V gene. The CDR3 runs to 15 residues. V lost 5 bases and J 0 bases, leaving 11 bases between the germline ends. The CDR3 is CASSLSRPSGNTIYF. The CDR3 coding sequence is TGTGCCAGCAGTCTCTCCAGGCCCTCTGGAAACACCATATATTTT. The entire variable domain, with the rest obtained from reference TRBV28 and TRBJ1-3, is as follows: DVKVTQSSRYLVKRTGEKVFLECVQDMDHENMFWYRQDPGLGLRLIYFSYDVKMKEKGDIPEGYSVSREKKERFSLILESASTNQTSMYLCASSLSRPSGNTIYFGEGSWLTVV.

V and J are TRBV7-9 and TRBJ1-5; D gene uncertain. The germline gives CDR1 SEHNR, CDR2 FQNEAQ (reference sequence). The V and J ends lost 4 bases and 2 bases respectively, with 12 bases between them. This CDR3 is built from 15 residues. CDR3 sequence reads: CASSSWGGGNQPQHF. CDR3 DNA sequence: TGTGCCAGCAGCTCCTGGGGAGGTGGCAATCAGCCCCAGCATTTT.